This T cell receptor beta chain was documented in a study of cytotoxic CD8 clonotypes in ibrutinib-treated CLL. About the research overall: Complete response was seen in 2 patients and partial in roughly 25; 12 progressed and roughly 15 stayed remitted after a median roughly 70 months. The study recorded mean values of almost 260,000 productive templates and under 100,000 productive rearrangements per sample. Study-level findings and limits: Baseline levels were approached again at progression, after clonality had risen at ibrutinib response.

On this clone itself: Its matching antigen is unknown.

The repertoire was sequenced with immunoSEQ multiplex PCR; TCRdb's copy has only in-frame clones and lacks some. Among 150,000 to 250,000 clones, over 60% were seen once, and the ten largest hold about an eighth. Frozen-stored PBMCs produced roughly 2 micrograms of genomic DNA for TCR beta libraries. The TCR comes from a human donor with chronic lymphocytic leukemia. This specimen was PBMCs, taken after 24 months of ibrutinib treatment.

CDR3 DNA sequence: TGTGCCAGCAGGGACACATACAATGAGCAGTTCTTC. Translated: CASRDTYNEQFF. The V call is TRBV6-1, the J call TRBJ2-1; the D gene is possibly TRBD1 (5 bases). Germline CDR1 reads MNHNS; CDR2 reads SASEGT. Between the trimmed V and J ends, which lost 6 bases and 4 bases, there was a span of 7 bases. CDR3 length equals 12 residues.